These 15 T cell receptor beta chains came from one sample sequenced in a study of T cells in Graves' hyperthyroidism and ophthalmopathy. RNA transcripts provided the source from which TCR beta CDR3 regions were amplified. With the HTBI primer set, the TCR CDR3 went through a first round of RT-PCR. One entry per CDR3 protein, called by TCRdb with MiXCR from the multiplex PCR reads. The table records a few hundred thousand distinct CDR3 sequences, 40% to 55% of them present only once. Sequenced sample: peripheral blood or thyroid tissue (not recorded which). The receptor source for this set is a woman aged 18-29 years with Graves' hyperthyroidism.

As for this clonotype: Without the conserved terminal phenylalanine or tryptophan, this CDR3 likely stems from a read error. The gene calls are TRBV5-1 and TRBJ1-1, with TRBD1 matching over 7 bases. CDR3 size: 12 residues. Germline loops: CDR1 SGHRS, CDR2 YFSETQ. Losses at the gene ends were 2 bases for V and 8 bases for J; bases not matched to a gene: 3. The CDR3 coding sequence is TGCGCCAGCAGCTTACAGGGGAAGGAAGCTTTCTCT. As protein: CASSLQGKEAFS.

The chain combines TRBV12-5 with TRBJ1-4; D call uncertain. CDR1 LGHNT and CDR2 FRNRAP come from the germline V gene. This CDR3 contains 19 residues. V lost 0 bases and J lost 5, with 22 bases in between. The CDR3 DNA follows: TGTGCTAGTGGTTTGGTACGGAGTCTCCTACTGAGCAAAAATGAAAAACTGTTTTTT. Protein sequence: CASGLVRSLLLSKNEKLFF.

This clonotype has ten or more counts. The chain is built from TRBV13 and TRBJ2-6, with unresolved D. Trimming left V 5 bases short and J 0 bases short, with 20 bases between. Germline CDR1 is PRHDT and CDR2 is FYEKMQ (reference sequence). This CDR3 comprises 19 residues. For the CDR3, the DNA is TGTGCCAGCAGCCCCACGATTCGTAGGAGATCCTCTGGGGCCAACGTCCTGACTTTC. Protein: CASSPTIRRRSSGANVLTF.

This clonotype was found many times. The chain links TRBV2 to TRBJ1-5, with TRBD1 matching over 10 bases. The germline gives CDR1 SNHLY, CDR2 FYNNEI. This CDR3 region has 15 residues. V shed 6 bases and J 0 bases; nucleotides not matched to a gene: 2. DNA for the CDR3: TGTGCCAGCAGAAGGGACAGGGGTAGCAATCAGCCCCAGCATTTT. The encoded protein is CASRRDRGSNQPQHF.

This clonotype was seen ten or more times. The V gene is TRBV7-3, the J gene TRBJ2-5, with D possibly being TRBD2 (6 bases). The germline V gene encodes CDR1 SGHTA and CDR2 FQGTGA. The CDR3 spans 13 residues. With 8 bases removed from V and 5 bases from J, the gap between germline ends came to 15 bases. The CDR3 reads CASQHSRGETQYF. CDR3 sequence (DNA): TGTGCCAGCCAACACTCCCGGGGGGAGACCCAGTACTTC.

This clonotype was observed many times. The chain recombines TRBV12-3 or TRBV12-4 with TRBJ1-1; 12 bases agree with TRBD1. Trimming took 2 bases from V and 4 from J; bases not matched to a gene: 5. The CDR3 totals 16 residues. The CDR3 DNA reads TGTGCCAGCAGTTTATTGGGACAGGGGGCGGGCACTGAAGCTTTCTTT. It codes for CASSLLGQGAGTEAFF.

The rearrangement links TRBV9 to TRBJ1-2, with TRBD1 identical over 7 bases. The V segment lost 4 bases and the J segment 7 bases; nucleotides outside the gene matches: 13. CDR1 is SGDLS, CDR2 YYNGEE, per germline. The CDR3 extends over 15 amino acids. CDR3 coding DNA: TGTGCCAGCAGCCCGAGAGGGCAGGGGGACTGTGGCTACACCTTC. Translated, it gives CASSPRGQGDCGYTF.

The CDR3 loop is CSALDLNQPQHF. The CDR3 DNA follows: TGCAGTGCCCTGGACCTCAATCAGCCCCAGCATTTT. The gene calls are TRBV20-1 and TRBJ1-5; D is unresolved. V dropped 6 bases and J dropped 3 bases, with 9 bases sitting between them. Germline V gene sequence: CDR1 DFQATT, CDR2 SNEGSKA (reference sequence). There are 12 residues in the CDR3.

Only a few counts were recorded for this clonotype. The DNA for the CDR3 is TGTGCCAGCAGTTACGTGGCCGGGGAAGCTTTCTTT. The encoded protein is CASSYVAGEAFF. The V and J genes are TRBV6-5 and TRBJ1-1; D gene unclear. The germline V gene has CDR1 MNHEY and CDR2 SVGAGI. V was pared by 2 bases and J by 8 bases, with 9 bases between. This CDR3 comprises 12 residues.

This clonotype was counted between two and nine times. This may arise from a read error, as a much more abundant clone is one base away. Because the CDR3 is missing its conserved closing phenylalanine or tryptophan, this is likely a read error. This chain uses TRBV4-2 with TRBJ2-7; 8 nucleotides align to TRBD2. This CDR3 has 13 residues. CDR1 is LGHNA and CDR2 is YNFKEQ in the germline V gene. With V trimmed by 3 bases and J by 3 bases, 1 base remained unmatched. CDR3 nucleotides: TGTGCCAGCAGCCAGGGACTAGTCTACGAGCAGTACATC. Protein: CASSQGLVYEQYI.

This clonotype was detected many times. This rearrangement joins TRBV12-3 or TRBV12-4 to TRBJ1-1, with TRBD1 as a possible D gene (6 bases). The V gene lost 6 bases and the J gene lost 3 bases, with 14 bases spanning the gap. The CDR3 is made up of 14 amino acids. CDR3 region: CASSPQGRDTEAFF. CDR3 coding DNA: TGTGCCAGCAGCCCCCAGGGGCGAGACACTGAAGCTTTCTTT.

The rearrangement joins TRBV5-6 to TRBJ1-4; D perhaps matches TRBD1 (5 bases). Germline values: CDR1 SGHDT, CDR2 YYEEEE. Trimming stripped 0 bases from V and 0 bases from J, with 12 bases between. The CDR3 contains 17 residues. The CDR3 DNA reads TGTGCCAGCAGCTTGGACACTGGGGCTTCAACTAATGAAAAACTGTTTTTT. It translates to CASSLDTGASTNEKLFF.

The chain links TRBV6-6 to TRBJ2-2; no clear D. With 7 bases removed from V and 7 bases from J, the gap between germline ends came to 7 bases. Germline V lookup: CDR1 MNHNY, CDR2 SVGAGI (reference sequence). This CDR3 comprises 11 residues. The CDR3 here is CASKNLGELFF. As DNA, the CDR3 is TGTGCCAGCAAGAACCTCGGGGAGCTGTTTTTT.

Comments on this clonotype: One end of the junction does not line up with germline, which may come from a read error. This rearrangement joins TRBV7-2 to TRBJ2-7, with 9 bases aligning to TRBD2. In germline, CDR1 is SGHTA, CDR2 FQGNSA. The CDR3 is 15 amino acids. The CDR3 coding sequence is TGCGCCAGCAGCCACCGTAGCGGGAGCTCCTACGAGCAGTACTTC. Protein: CASSHRSGSSYEQYF.

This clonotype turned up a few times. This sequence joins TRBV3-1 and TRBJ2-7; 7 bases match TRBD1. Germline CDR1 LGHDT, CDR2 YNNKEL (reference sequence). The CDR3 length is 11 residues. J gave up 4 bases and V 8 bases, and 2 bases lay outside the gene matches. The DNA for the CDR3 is TGTGCCAGCGACAGGGTGTACGAGCAGTACTTC. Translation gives CASDRVYEQYF.